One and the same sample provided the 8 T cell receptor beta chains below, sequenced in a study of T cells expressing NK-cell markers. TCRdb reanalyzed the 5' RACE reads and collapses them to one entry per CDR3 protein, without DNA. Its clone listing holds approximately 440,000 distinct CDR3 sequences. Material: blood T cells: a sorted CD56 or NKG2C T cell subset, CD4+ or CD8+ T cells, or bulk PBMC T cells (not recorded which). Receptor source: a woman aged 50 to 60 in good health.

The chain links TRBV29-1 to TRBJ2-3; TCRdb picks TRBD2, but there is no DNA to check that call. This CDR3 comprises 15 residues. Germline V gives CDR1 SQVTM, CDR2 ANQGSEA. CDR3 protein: CSGRDSWIGTDTQYF.

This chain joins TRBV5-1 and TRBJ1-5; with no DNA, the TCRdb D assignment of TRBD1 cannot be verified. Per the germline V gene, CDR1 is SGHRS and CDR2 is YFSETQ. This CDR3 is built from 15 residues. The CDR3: CASSLDTGGEQPQHF.

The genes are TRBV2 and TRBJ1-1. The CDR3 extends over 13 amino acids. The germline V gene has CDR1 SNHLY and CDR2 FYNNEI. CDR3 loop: CASTTDLDTEAFF.

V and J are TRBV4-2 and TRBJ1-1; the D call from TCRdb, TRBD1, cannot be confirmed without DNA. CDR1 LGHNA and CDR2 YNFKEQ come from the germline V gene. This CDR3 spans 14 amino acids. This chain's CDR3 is CASSQTGINTEAFF.

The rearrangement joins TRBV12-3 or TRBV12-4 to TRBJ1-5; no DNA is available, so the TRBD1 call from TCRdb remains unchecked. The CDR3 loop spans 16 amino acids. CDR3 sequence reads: CASSLGQAYSNQPQHF.

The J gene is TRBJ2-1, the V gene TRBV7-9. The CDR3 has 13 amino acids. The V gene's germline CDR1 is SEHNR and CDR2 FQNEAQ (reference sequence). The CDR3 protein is CASSLGPRVEQFF.

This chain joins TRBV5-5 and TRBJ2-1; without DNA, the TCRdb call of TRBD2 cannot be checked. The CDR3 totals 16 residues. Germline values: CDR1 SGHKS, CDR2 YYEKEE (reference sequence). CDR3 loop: CASSLGGPPPYNEQFF. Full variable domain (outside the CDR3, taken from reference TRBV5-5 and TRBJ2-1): DAGVTQSPTHLIKTRGQQVTLRCSPISGHKSVSWYQQVLGQGPQFIFQYYEKEERGRGNFPDRFSARQFPNYSSELNVNALLLGDSALYLCASSLGGPPPYNEQFFGPGTRLTVL.

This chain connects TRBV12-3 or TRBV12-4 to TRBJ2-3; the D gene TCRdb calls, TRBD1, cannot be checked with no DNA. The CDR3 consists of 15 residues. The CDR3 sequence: CASSSGRTGPDTQYF.